Given below is one TCR beta chain in context. What it recognizes is unknown. This specimen comes from a study of cytomegalovirus exposure and HLA in healthy donors. Study observations and caveats: Among donors in an Asian-associated ancestry cluster, a later analysis reportedly found fewer N-insertions than the roughly 700-donor mean.

CDR1 and CDR2 (germline): SQVTM, ANQGSEA. This CDR3 has 17 amino acids. The PCR used 60 Vbeta and 13 Jbeta primers. The data were produced by immunoSEQ multiplex PCR, yet TCRdb's version contains in-frame clones alone and is incomplete. In total, the table holds around 36,000 clones. The sample comprised PBMCs. The clonotype originates from a woman younger than 45 in good health and CMV-seropositive. The chain carries TRBV29-1 and TRBJ2-5; 10 positions agree with TRBD1. With the DNA end fitting TRBJ2-7 better, the J assignment may be wrong. CDR3 loop: CSISGTGASLAPYEQYF. The CDR3, as DNA: TGCAGCATATCCGGGACAGGGGCCTCCTTAGCACCCTACGAGCAGTACTTC.